This T cell receptor (beta chain) was recovered during a study of cytomegalovirus exposure and HLA in healthy donors. This clone was picked up a small number of times. As yet, its antigen is unknown. Overall study findings and caveats: Indistinguishable V segments, including TRBV6-2 and TRBV6-3, were excluded. One variant, a missense change in DCLRE1C, was linked in a later analysis to TCR beta V- and J-gene trimming.

The donors comprised healthy bone marrow donors. Donors likely had unrecorded immune exposures despite being nominally healthy when sampled. Vbeta (60) and Jbeta (13) primers were used in the PCR. The protocol was immunoSEQ multiplex PCR, while the TCRdb copy is restricted to in-frame clones and leaves out a portion. The sample has 66,000 or so clones, roughly 90% seen once. V was clipped by 6 bases and J by 5 bases, with 18 bases between them. Germline assignment: CDR1 KGHSH and CDR2 LQKENI. The CDR3 totals 15 residues. The chain uses TRBV18 and TRBJ2-3; TRBD1 might be the D (7 bases). The source is a man aged 30 to 45 in good health and CMV-seropositive. Sequenced input: PBMCs. The CDR3, as DNA: TGTGCCAGCTCCCCAATGAGGCAGGGGGGAGATACGCAGTATTTT. It is translated as CASSPMRQGGDTQYF.